This T cell receptor beta chain was sequenced in a study of response to subunit inactivated influenza vaccine. Study conclusions and caveats: Seasonal influenza vaccination, on each occasion, was suggested by the authors to recruit few new T cells.

This clonotype was detected a few times. Its matching antigen is unknown. TCRdb independently ran MiXCR on the RT-PCR reads; one entry per CDR3 protein. The repertoire has under 500,000 distinct CDR3 sequences, 9.5% to 13% of them found once; the top ten carry 9.5% to 15%. CDR1 and CDR2 (germline): SEHNR, FQNEAQ (reference sequence). V was shortened by 0 bases and J by 2 bases, with 10 bases between the two germline ends. CDR3 size: 15 residues. Sequenced here: PBMCs from blood, sampled about 40 days after vaccination. This receptor was identified in a man aged 50 or older who received an inactivated influenza vaccine. The chain combines TRBV7-9 with TRBJ1-1; no clear D. The CDR3 spells CASSLAMAHNTEAFF. The CDR3 DNA reads as TGTGCCAGCAGCTTAGCGATGGCACATAACACTGAAGCTTTCTTT. The full variable domain, with the rest looked up from reference TRBV7-9 and TRBJ1-1, is DTGVSQNPRHKITKRGQNVTFRCDPISEHNRLYWYRQTLGQGPEFLTYFQNEAQLEKSRLLSDRFSAERPKGSFSTLEIQRTEQGDSAMYLCASSLAMAHNTEAFFGQGTRLTVV.